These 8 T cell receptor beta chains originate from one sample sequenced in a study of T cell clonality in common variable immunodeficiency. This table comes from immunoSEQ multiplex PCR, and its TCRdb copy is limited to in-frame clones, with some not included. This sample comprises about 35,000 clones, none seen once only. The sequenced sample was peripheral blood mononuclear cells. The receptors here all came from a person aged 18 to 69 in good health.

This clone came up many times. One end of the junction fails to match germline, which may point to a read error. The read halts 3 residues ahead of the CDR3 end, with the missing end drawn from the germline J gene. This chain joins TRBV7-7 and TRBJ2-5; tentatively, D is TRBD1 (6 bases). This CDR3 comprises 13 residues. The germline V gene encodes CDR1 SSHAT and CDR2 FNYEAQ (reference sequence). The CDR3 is CASTRGHQETQYF. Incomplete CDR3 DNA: TGTGCTAGCACCAGGGGACACCAAGAGACC.

Here the CDR3 reads CASSGRTAGETQYF. The CDR3 DNA, read in part, is TGTGCCAGTAGCGGTCGAACGGCGGGGGAGACC. This sequence joins TRBV19 and TRBJ2-5, with D maybe TRBD2 (6 bases). The read ends 3 residues before the CDR3 terminus; that terminus is restored from the germline J gene. The V gene lost 6 bases and the J gene lost 5 bases, with 16 bases spanning the gap. Per the germline V gene, CDR1 is LNHDA and CDR2 is SQIVND (reference sequence). The CDR3 is 14 amino acids.

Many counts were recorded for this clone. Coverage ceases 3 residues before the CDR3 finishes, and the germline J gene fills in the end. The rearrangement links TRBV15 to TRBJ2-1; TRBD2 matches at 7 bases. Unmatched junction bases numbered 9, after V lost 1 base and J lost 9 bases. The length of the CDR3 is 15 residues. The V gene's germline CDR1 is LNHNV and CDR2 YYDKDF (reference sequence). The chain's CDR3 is CATSRVAGTTVEQFF. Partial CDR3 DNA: TGTGCCACCAGCAGAGTGGCCGGGACTACGGTTGAG.

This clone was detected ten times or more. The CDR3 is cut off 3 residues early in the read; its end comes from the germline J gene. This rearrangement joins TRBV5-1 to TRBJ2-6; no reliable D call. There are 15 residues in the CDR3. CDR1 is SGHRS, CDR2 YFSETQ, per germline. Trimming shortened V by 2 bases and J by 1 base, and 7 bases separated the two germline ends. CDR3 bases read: TGCGCCAGCAGCTTTACTCCGTCTGGGGCCAACGTC. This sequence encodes CASSFTPSGANV. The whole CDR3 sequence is CASSFTPSGANVLTF.

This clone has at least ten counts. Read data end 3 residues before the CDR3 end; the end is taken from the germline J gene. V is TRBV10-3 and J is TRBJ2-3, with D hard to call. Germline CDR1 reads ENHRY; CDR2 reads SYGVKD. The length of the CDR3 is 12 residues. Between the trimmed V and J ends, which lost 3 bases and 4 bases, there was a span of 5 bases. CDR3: CAISEGPDTQYF. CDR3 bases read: TGTGCCATCAGTGAAGGCCCAGATACG.

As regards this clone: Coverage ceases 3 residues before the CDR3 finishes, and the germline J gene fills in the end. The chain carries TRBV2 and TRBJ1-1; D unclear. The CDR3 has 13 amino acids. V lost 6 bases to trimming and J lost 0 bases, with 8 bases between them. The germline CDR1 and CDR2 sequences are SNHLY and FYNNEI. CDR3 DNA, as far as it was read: TGTGCCAGCAGCTACAGCATGAACACTGAA. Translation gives CASSYSMNTE. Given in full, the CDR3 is CASSYSMNTEAFF.

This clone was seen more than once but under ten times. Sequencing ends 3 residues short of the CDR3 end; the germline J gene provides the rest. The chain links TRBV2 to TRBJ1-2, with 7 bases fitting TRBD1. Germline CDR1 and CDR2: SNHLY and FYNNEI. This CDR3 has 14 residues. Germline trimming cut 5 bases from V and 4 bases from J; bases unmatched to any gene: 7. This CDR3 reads CASSSTGQSYGYTF. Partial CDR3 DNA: TGTGCCAGCAGTTCGACAGGGCAATCCTATGGC. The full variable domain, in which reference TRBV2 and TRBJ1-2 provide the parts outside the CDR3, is EPEVTQTPSHQVTQMGQEVILRCVPISNHLYFYWYRQILGQKVEFLVSFYNNEISEKSEIFDDQFSVERPDGSNFTLKIRSTKLEDSAMYFCASSSTGQSYGYTFGSGTRLTVV.

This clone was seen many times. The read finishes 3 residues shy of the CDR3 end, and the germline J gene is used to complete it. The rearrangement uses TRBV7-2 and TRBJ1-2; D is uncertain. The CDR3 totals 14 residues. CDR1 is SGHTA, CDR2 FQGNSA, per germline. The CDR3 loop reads CASSLVPPQRGYTF. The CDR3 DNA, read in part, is TGTGCCAGCAGCTTAGTGCCCCCCCAAAGGGGC.